A selection of T cell receptor beta chains follows, all from one sample in a study of vaccination effects on CD4 cells after COVID-19. Antigens for these TCRs are unknown. The assay was immunoSEQ multiplex PCR, and TCRdb's table has in-frame clones only and misses some. The sample yields about 48,000 clones, about four fifths seen once. The sample in question was CD4+ T cells from PBMCs cultured with HCoV-OC43 spike peptides, obtained before COVID-19 vaccination. These receptors came from a human donor who received a COVID-19 vaccine. Both conserved end residues are part of each CDR3. Fields, in order: V gene, clone size, CDR3 protein. Size values are once, few and many counts, or a class for expanded clones, and some rows have none.

>TRBV6-5|NA
CASSYSSVGSNYGYTF
>TRBV4-1|NA
CASSQPTKNTEAFF
>TRBV30|NA
CAWSVGGATDTQYF
>TRBV24-1|NA
CATSAAGMNTEAFF
>TRBV6-7|NA
CASIPPGSGGQPQHF
>TRBV7-2|NA
CASSPRDRGRWNTEAFF
>TRBV10-3|NA
CAISVGGSTDTQYF
>TRBV11-2|NA
CARKGTGEAGELFF
>TRBV2|NA
CASSQPGPQYF
>TRBV4-3|NA
CASSQDPPLGRGTGELFF
>TRBV14|few
CASSQARRDGYTF
>TRBV5-1|NA
CASRSGGVEETQYF
>TRBV25-1|NA
CASSEFEGTGRFGYGYTF
>TRBV28|NA
CASSFYPPGSGNTIYF
>TRBV29-1|once
CSAGTGGPEAFF
>TRBV28|NA
CASGLALMGTGELFF
>TRBV5-6|NA
CASSLLIAKNIQYF
>TRBV29-1|NA
CSVDRRGNYGYTF
>TRBV25-1|NA
CASSELVDPYGYTF
>TRBV28|few
CASREGDNQPQHF
>TRBV10-3|few
CATKASDEQFF
>TRBV19|NA
CASSLEAGIEAFF